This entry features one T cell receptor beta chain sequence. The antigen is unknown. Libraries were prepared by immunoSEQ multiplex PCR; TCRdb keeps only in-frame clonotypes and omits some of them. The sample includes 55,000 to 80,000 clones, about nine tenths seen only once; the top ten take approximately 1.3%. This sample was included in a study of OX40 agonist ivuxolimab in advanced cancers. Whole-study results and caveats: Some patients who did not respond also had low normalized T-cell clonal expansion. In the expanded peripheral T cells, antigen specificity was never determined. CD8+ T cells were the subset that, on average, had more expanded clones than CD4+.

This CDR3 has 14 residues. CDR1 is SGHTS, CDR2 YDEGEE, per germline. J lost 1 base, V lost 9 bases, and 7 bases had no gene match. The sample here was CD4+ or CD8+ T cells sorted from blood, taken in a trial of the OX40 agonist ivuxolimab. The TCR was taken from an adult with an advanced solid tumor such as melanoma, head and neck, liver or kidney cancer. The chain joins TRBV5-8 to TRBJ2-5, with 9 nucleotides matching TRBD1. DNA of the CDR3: TGTGCCACCCTCTGGGACAGGGCCCAAGAGACCCAGTACTTC. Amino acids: CATLWDRAQETQYF.